Sequencing of this T cell receptor beta chain was carried out in a study of blood T cell repertoires in COVID-19. TCRdb keeps only in-frame clones here, not all; method: immunoSEQ multiplex PCR. The table records about 110,000 clones, roughly 85% of them present only once. There are 11 residues in the CDR3. Germline CDR1 reads DFQATT; CDR2 reads SNEGSKA (reference sequence). J lost 8 bases, V lost 3 bases, and 3 bases had no gene match. The rearrangement joins TRBV20-1 to TRBJ1-2, with 7 bases identical to TRBD1. Material: peripheral blood. The receptor's source is a human donor in a cohort sampled during active COVID-19. Written as DNA, the CDR3 is TGCAGTGCTAGCCCAGGGGGAGGCTACACCTTC. Its protein is CSASPGGGYTF.